These 30 T cell receptor beta chains originate from one sample sequenced in a study of T cells in Graves' hyperthyroidism and ophthalmopathy. Amplification targeted TCR beta CDR3 regions from RNA transcripts. HTBI primers were used for first-round RT-PCR of the TCR CDR3. TCRdb independently ran MiXCR on the multiplex PCR reads; one entry per CDR3 protein. This sample has 500,000 to 750,000 distinct CDR3 sequences, with around 42% found just once. The sample was peripheral blood or thyroid tissue (not recorded which). The receptors shown here come from a woman aged 18-29 years with Graves' hyperthyroidism.

This clonotype has a single count. The chain carries TRBV29-1 and TRBJ1-2; D perhaps matches TRBD1 (5 bases). Germline CDR1 SQVTM, CDR2 ANQGSEA. The V end lost 8 bases, the J end lost 4 bases, and 17 bases lay between the germline ends. CDR3 length equals 13 residues. The CDR3 sequence is CSSQVSGRYGYTF. The CDR3 region has the DNA TGCAGCAGCCAAGTTTCAGGGCGCTATGGCTACACCTTC.

There are many counts of this clonotype. The rearrangement joins TRBV9 to TRBJ1-3; tentative D call: TRBD1 (6 bases). The CDR3 has 16 amino acids. The germline V and J ends were trimmed by 4 bases and 2 bases, with 16 bases remaining between them. The V gene's germline CDR1 is SGDLS and CDR2 YYNGEE. This CDR3 reads CASSQNRASTGNTIYF. The CDR3 DNA is TGTGCCAGCAGCCAAAACAGGGCTTCGACTGGAAACACCATATATTTT.

This rearrangement joins TRBV20-1 to TRBJ1-1, with 9 bases aligning to TRBD1. The CDR3 extends over 15 amino acids. In germline, CDR1 is DFQATT, CDR2 SNEGSKA (reference sequence). V lost 8 bases and J lost 3; bases outside the gene matches: 13. CDR3 nucleotides: TGCAGTTCGGGACAGGGCGTTGGTAGGGACACTGAAGCTTTCTTT. Translating gives CSSGQGVGRDTEAFF.

This clonotype was observed at least ten times. The V and J genes are TRBV24-1 and TRBJ1-1, with a tentative D call TRBD1 (5 bases). This CDR3 contains 15 residues. V lost 4 bases, J lost 1 base, and 12 bases lay in between. Germline-derived CDR1 and CDR2 are KGHDR and SFDVKD. The CDR3, as DNA: TGTGCCACCAGTGAGGCAGGGCAGGGGAACACTGAAGCTTTCTTT. Translated, it gives CATSEAGQGNTEAFF.

The sample holds many counts of this clonotype. This chain connects TRBV19 to TRBJ1-5; a weak D match, TRBD1 (6 bases). In germline, CDR1 is LNHDA, CDR2 SQIVND (reference sequence). V lost 6 bases and J 4 bases, leaving 31 bases between the germline ends. The CDR3 runs to 20 residues. The CDR3 loop is CASSHGDLQGFYRPNQPQHF. The CDR3 nucleotides read TGTGCCAGTAGCCATGGCGATTTACAGGGTTTTTATCGGCCGAATCAGCCCCAGCATTTT.

This clonotype was recorded many times. The chain is built from TRBV4-1 and TRBJ1-1; 7 positions match TRBD1. CDR3 length: 14 residues. Per germline, CDR1 MGHRA and CDR2 YSYEKL. Trimming took 1 base from V and 7 from J; bases not matched to a gene: 6. CDR3 bases: TGCGCCAGCAGCCAAGGAACAGGGGTTGATGAAGCTTTCTTT. Translated, it gives CASSQGTGVDEAFF.

This clonotype occurred once. This chain connects TRBV5-1 to TRBJ2-1; D possibly corresponds to TRBD2 (6 bases). Per germline, CDR1 SGHRS and CDR2 YFSETQ. V was pared by 0 bases and J by 4 bases, with 17 bases between. The CDR3 length is 17 residues. The CDR3 DNA reads TGCGCCAGCAGCTTGGGCGGGACCGCCGACGGATACAATGAGCAGTTCTTC. It encodes CASSLGGTADGYNEQFF.

This clonotype was seen at least ten times. J is TRBJ1-1 and V is TRBV2; D remains ambiguous. V lost 7 bases to trimming and J lost 4 bases, with 22 bases between them. This CDR3 is 16 amino acids long. In germline, CDR1 is SNHLY, CDR2 FYNNEI. CDR3 protein: CASTSPPGLGSTEAFF. CDR3 sequence (DNA): TGTGCCAGCACCTCCCCTCCTGGTCTGGGGAGCACTGAAGCTTTCTTT.

The V gene is TRBV2, the J gene TRBJ2-7, with D tentatively TRBD1 or TRBD2 (5 bases each). Trimming pared 10 bases from V and 0 bases from J, leaving 13 bases between. Germline CDR1 is SNHLY and CDR2 is FYNNEI. This CDR3 contains 13 residues. In DNA form, the CDR3 reads TGTGCCAATGGCGAGGGGAGCTCCTACGAGCAGTACTTC. Translation gives CANGEGSSYEQYF. The variable domain in full, completed from reference TRBV2 and TRBJ2-7, reads EPEVTQTPSHQVTQMGQEVILRCVPISNHLYFYWYRQILGQKVEFLVSFYNNEISEKSEIFDDQFSVERPDGSNFTLKIRSTKLEDSAMYFCANGEGSSYEQYFGPGTRLTVT.

This clonotype was seen ten or more times. The chain joins TRBV20-1 to TRBJ2-6, with D unresolved. V was cut by 3 bases and J by 1 base, with 10 bases left in between. The CDR3 contains 15 residues. Germline values: CDR1 DFQATT, CDR2 SNEGSKA (reference sequence). CDR3 coding DNA: TGCAGTGCTAGTTTTGGCTTTTCTGGGGCCAACGTCCTGACTTTC. Translating gives CSASFGFSGANVLTF.

The genes are TRBV15 and TRBJ2-7; unclear D gene. The CDR3 covers 13 residues. V was clipped by 3 bases and J by 1 base, with 7 bases between them. The germline CDR1 and CDR2 sequences are LNHNV and YYDKDF (reference sequence). The CDR3 DNA is TGTGCCACCAGCAGCTTCTCATCCTACGAGCAGTACTTC. Residues: CATSSFSSYEQYF.

This clonotype has a handful of counts. With a much larger clone just one base away, this may be a read error. The chain carries TRBV7-2 and TRBJ1-4, with D uncertain. The CDR3 totals 15 residues. From germline, CDR1 is SGHTA and CDR2 FQGNSA. CDR3 loop: CASSLVGPTNGKLFF. The CDR3 DNA reads as TGTGCCAGCAGCTTAGTCGGACCAACTAATGGAAAACTGTTTTTT. The complete variable domain, with remaining parts taken from reference TRBV7-2 and TRBJ1-4, reads GAGVSQSPSNKVTEKGKDVELRCDPISGHTALYWYRQSLGQGLEFLIYFQGNSAPDKSGLPSDRFSAERTGGSVSTLTIQRTQQEDSAVYLCASSLVGPTNGKLFFGSGTQLSVL.

This clonotype has at least ten counts. In DNA, the CDR3 is TGTGCCAGCAGTCATGACAGGGTACCCGGGGAGCTGTTTTTT. This translates into CASSHDRVPGELFF. This chain joins TRBV6-5 and TRBJ2-2; 7 bases map to TRBD1. V dropped 5 bases and J dropped 6; count of bases not matched to a gene: 6. This CDR3 region has 14 residues. From germline, CDR1 is MNHEY and CDR2 SVGAGI.

This clonotype was seen many times. The chain is built from TRBV5-1 and TRBJ2-2; no reliable D call. Germline-derived CDR1 and CDR2 are SGHRS and YFSETQ. The CDR3 consists of 12 residues. Trimming took 4 bases from V and 4 from J, leaving 5 bases between them. The CDR3 spells CASSIFTGELFF. The CDR3 nucleotides read TGCGCCAGCAGCATTTTCACCGGGGAGCTGTTTTTT.

The chain links TRBV7-2 to TRBJ2-7; D possibly corresponds to TRBD1 (6 bases). The J call may be in error: the DNA end matches TRBJ2-1 better. CDR3 length: 17 amino acids. Per the germline V gene, CDR1 is SGHTA and CDR2 is FQGNSA. CDR3 nucleotide sequence: TGTGCCAGCAGCAACAGGTACAGGGCGATTTCCGCCGATGAGCAGTTCTTC. Encoded protein: CASSNRYRAISADEQFF.

The rearrangement joins TRBV7-9 to TRBJ1-2; TRBD1 aligns across 7 bases. The CDR3 has 14 residues. V lost 4 bases to trimming and J lost 7 bases; unmatched junction nucleotides: 9. The germline gives CDR1 SEHNR, CDR2 FQNEAQ (reference sequence). This chain's CDR3 is CASSSGDRARGYTF. As DNA, the CDR3 is TGTGCCAGCAGCTCTGGAGACAGGGCGCGTGGCTACACCTTC.

This clonotype was observed at least ten times. This chain connects TRBV7-6 to TRBJ2-6; D is unclear. Germline V gene lookup returns CDR1 SGHVS and CDR2 FNYEAQ. Between the trimmed V and J ends, which lost 7 bases and 4 bases, there was a span of 8 bases. This CDR3 comprises 13 residues. This CDR3 is CASTRAGANVLTF. The CDR3 bases are TGTGCCAGCACCCGTGCCGGGGCCAACGTCCTGACTTTC.

This clonotype was found many times. The V gene is TRBV20-1, the J gene TRBJ1-4; 7 nucleotides match TRBD1. V shed 6 bases and J 3 bases; nucleotides not matched to a gene: 7. CDR3 length: 14 residues. The germline V gene encodes CDR1 DFQATT and CDR2 SNEGSKA (reference sequence). CDR3 loop: CSANYRGSNEKLFF. The CDR3, as DNA: TGCAGTGCCAACTACAGGGGCTCTAATGAAAAACTGTTTTTT.

About this clonotype: Mismatch with germline at one junction end may stem from a read error. The chain recombines TRBV11-2 with TRBJ2-7, with D perhaps TRBD1 or TRBD2 (6 bases each). The CDR3 sequence is 13 residues long. The germline gives CDR1 SGHAT, CDR2 FQNNGV. In nucleotides, the CDR3 is TGTGCCAGCAGCTTAGAGGGGCCACGGGGGCAGCACTTC. Its translation: CASSLEGPRGQHF.

This clonotype was picked up many times. The V call is TRBV20-1, the J call TRBJ2-2, with 8 bases that match TRBD2. This CDR3 has 14 residues. Germline V gives CDR1 DFQATT, CDR2 SNEGSKA (reference sequence). V gave up 4 bases and J gave up 2 bases; unmatched junction bases: 3. The CDR3 loop reads CSATTSVNTGELFF. The CDR3 DNA is TGCAGTGCTACGACTAGCGTAAACACCGGGGAGCTGTTTTTT.

The gene calls are TRBV7-9 and TRBJ1-6; 10 bases agree with TRBD1. The CDR3 length is 17 residues. Losses at the gene ends were 6 bases for V and 1 base for J; bases not matched to a gene: 6. Germline V gene data show CDR1 as SEHNR and CDR2 as FQNEAQ (reference sequence). The CDR3 DNA reads as TGTGCCAGCAGTGGAAGGGACAGGGGTTCCTATAATTCACCCCTCCACTTT. Amino acid sequence: CASSGRDRGSYNSPLHF.

This clonotype was seen a handful of times. Here the CDR3 reads CASRIGTTNSPLHF. CDR3 nucleotide sequence: TGTGCCAGCAGGATAGGGACCACTAATTCACCCCTCCACTTT. This chain uses TRBV27 with TRBJ1-6; tentatively, D is TRBD1 (5 bases). This CDR3 contains 14 residues. V was cut by 6 bases and J by 6 bases, with 12 bases left in between. Germline-derived CDR1 and CDR2 are MNHEY and SMNVEV (reference sequence).

As for this clonotype: This clone may be a read error of a much larger clone one base away. The CDR3 coding sequence is TGTGCCAGCAGCCCGGGTGTTTCCCGCAATCAGCCCCAGCATTTT. Translation: CASSPGVSRNQPQHF. The chain recombines TRBV2 with TRBJ1-5; the D is unclear. Germline V lookup: CDR1 SNHLY, CDR2 FYNNEI. The CDR3 sequence is 15 residues long. Trimming shortened V by 6 bases and J by 2 bases, and 14 bases separated the two germline ends. Full variable domain (outside the CDR3, taken from reference TRBV2 and TRBJ1-5): EPEVTQTPSHQVTQMGQEVILRCVPISNHLYFYWYRQILGQKVEFLVSFYNNEISEKSEIFDDQFSVERPDGSNFTLKIRSTKLEDSAMYFCASSPGVSRNQPQHFGDGTRLSIL.

The rearrangement joins TRBV7-2 to TRBJ1-2, with D perhaps matching TRBD1 (6 bases). Germline CDR1 reads SGHTA; CDR2 reads FQGNSA. Trimming took off 5 bases at V and 8 bases at J, with 9 bases between the two ends. The CDR3 spans 11 residues. The CDR3 DNA reads TGTGCCAGCAGCCAGGGGAAGGGCTACACCTTC. Protein sequence: CASSQGKGYTF.

The DNA of the CDR3 is TGTGCCATCAGTGGCTCCGGACGGATGAACACCGGGGAGCTGTTTTTT. Translating gives CAISGSGRMNTGELFF. The V gene is TRBV10-3, the J gene TRBJ2-2, with D uncertain. The germline V gene has CDR1 ENHRY and CDR2 SYGVKD. V was cut by 4 bases and J by 1 base, with 13 bases left in between. The CDR3 runs 16 residues.

This clonotype was seen many times. This chain links TRBV5-1 with TRBJ1-4; TRBD1 agrees at 7 bases. Germline lookup yields CDR1 SGHRS and CDR2 YFSETQ. The CDR3 contains 16 residues. V shed 4 bases, J shed 0 bases, and the junction held 6 bases outside the gene matches. The CDR3 DNA is TGCGCCAGCAGCCCGGACAGGTCCACAACTAATGAAAAACTGTTTTTT. Its translation: CASSPDRSTTNEKLFF.

This clonotype occurred once. J is TRBJ2-7 and V is TRBV15, with 9 bases that match TRBD1. Germline CDR1 and CDR2: LNHNV and YYDKDF (reference sequence). The CDR3 has 14 residues. V lost 5 bases and J lost 6; bases outside the gene matches: 8. CDR3 amino acids: CATSEGDRASEQYF. The CDR3 DNA follows: TGTGCCACCAGCGAGGGGGACAGGGCATCCGAGCAGTACTTC. The full variable domain, with the rest looked up from reference TRBV15 and TRBJ2-7, is DAMVIQNPRYQVTQFGKPVTLSCSQTLNHNVMYWYQQKSSQAPKLLFHYYDKDFNNEADTPDNFQSRRPNTSFCFLDIRSPGLGDTAMYLCATSEGDRASEQYFGPGTRLTVT.

This chain connects TRBV24-1 to TRBJ1-2, with TRBD1 identical over 10 bases. Germline CDR1 is KGHDR and CDR2 is SFDVKD. The CDR3 is 15 amino acids. The V segment lost 2 bases and the J segment 7 bases; nucleotides outside the gene matches: 6. The CDR3: CATSDSGTGAAGYTF. CDR3 sequence (DNA): TGTGCCACCAGTGATTCCGGGACAGGGGCGGCTGGCTACACCTTC.

This clonotype came up many times. V and J are TRBV7-2 and TRBJ1-4, with TRBD1 matching over 10 bases. Germline V gene lookup returns CDR1 SGHTA and CDR2 FQGNSA. The CDR3 sequence is 13 residues long. V dropped 6 bases and J dropped 7; count of bases not matched to a gene: 2. The CDR3 sequence: CASSWTGGEKLFF. Written as DNA, the CDR3 is TGTGCCAGCAGTTGGACAGGGGGTGAAAAACTGTTTTTT.

The V gene is TRBV7-3, the J gene TRBJ2-1; TRBD2 is a possible D gene (5 bases). In germline, CDR1 is SGHTA, CDR2 FQGTGA. The CDR3 is 13 residues long. The germline V and J ends were trimmed by 3 bases and 3 bases, with 6 bases remaining between them. The CDR3 reads CASSLTIYNEQFF. CDR3 bases: TGTGCCAGCAGCTTGACTATCTACAATGAGCAGTTCTTC. Full variable domain (rest looked up from reference TRBV7-3 and TRBJ2-1): GAGVSQTPSNKVTEKGKYVELRCDPISGHTALYWYRQSLGQGPEFLIYFQGTGAADDSGLPNDRFFAVRPEGSVSTLKIQRTERGDSAVYLCASSLTIYNEQFFGPGTRLTVL.